Each of the 8 T cell receptor beta chains below was sequenced from the same sample in a study of Graves' ophthalmopathy and Graves' hyperthyroidism. Amplification from RNA transcripts yielded the TCR beta CDR3 regions. HTBI primers served in a first-round RT-PCR, which a second-round multiplex PCR followed. TCRdb reprocessed the multiplex PCR reads via MiXCR and lists one record per CDR3 protein. The sample has some 210,000 distinct CDR3 sequences; roughly 27% are singletons. Source material: peripheral blood. These receptors all come from a man between 50 and 59 years old with Graves' ophthalmopathy.

This clonotype came up many times. The rearrangement joins TRBV11-1 to TRBJ2-5; 12 bases line up with TRBD1. The CDR3 extends over 15 amino acids. Germline trimming cut 4 bases from V and 5 bases from J; bases unmatched to any gene: 5. Germline CDR1 SGHAT, CDR2 FQDESV (reference sequence). CDR3 region: CASSYRDRGLETQYF. Written as DNA, the CDR3 is TGTGCCAGCAGCTACCGGGACAGGGGGCTCGAGACCCAGTACTTC.

This clonotype was detected many times. The rearrangement uses TRBV12-3 or TRBV12-4 and TRBJ2-5; 14 nucleotides line up with TRBD2. V gave up 5 bases and J gave up 7 bases; unmatched junction bases: 6. The length of the CDR3 is 15 residues. The chain's CDR3 is CASSTGLAGVGTQYF. The CDR3 bases are TGTGCCAGCAGTACGGGACTAGCGGGAGTTGGGACCCAGTACTTC.

This clonotype was recorded many times. V usage is TRBV28 and J usage is TRBJ2-7; 7 bases are shared with TRBD1. Germline CDR1 MDHEN, CDR2 SYDVKM. The CDR3 covers 15 residues. J was trimmed by 0 bases and V by 5 bases; bases with no gene match: 7. The CDR3, as DNA: TGTGCCAGCAGTGTAGACAGGGAGCACTCCTACGAGCAGTACTTC. Amino acids: CASSVDREHSYEQYF. The variable domain in full, completed from reference TRBV28 and TRBJ2-7, reads DVKVTQSSRYLVKRTGEKVFLECVQDMDHENMFWYRQDPGLGLRLIYFSYDVKMKEKGDIPEGYSVSREKKERFSLILESASTNQTSMYLCASSVDREHSYEQYFGPGTRLTVT.

This clonotype has at least ten counts. The chain is built from TRBV11-2 and TRBJ2-2; D remains ambiguous. V dropped 7 bases and J dropped 7 bases, with 16 bases sitting between them. The length of the CDR3 is 14 residues. Germline CDR1 and CDR2: SGHAT and FQNNGV. CDR3 region: CASTLGLRSGELFF. The CDR3 DNA reads TGTGCCAGCACCCTGGGCCTCAGGAGCGGGGAGCTGTTTTTT.

This clonotype came up many times. The chain uses TRBV2 and TRBJ2-2; 10 nucleotides agree with TRBD2. The CDR3 is 18 amino acids. From germline, CDR1 is SNHLY and CDR2 FYNNEI. The J segment lost 7 bases and the V segment lost 2 bases, leaving 13 bases of the junction unmatched. This CDR3 is CASSEWLAGETRGGELFF. CDR3 nucleotide sequence: TGTGCCAGCAGTGAATGGCTAGCGGGAGAGACACGCGGCGGGGAGCTGTTTTTT.

In this sample, this clonotype turned up many times. CDR3 in amino acids: CASSQGFYEQYF. CDR3 nucleotides: TGTGCCAGCAGCCAAGGCTTTTACGAGCAGTACTTC. This chain links TRBV4-2 with TRBJ2-7, with D unclear. Germline CDR1 reads LGHNA; CDR2 reads YNFKEQ. Trimming shortened V by 1 base and J by 4 bases, and 5 bases separated the two germline ends. The CDR3 runs to 12 residues.

This clonotype occurred many times. The chain recombines TRBV12-3 or TRBV12-4 with TRBJ2-6; D is undetermined. The CDR3 length is 15 residues. Deletions cut 5 bases from V and 1 base from J, with 9 bases between. The CDR3 here is CASSPLRSGANVLTF. DNA for the CDR3: TGTGCCAGCAGTCCCCTACGGTCTGGGGCCAACGTCCTGACTTTC.

This clonotype was detected ten times or more. V gene TRBV6-5 combines with J gene TRBJ1-1, with D uncertain. CDR1 MNHEY and CDR2 SVGAGI come from the germline V gene. CDR3 length: 14 residues. Trimming removed 0 bases at V and 4 bases at J, with 9 bases between. This CDR3 is CASSYSGFVTEAFF. The CDR3 nucleotides are TGTGCCAGCAGTTACTCAGGGTTTGTCACTGAAGCTTTCTTT.